A selection of T cell receptor beta chains follows, all from one sample in a study of cytomegalovirus exposure and HLA in healthy donors. Profiling relied on immunoSEQ multiplex PCR, and the TCRdb table lists in-frame clones only, not all of them. The table has approximately 150,000 clones, 80% seen once; the top ten hold about 5%. Sequencing was performed on PBMCs. The origin of the receptors is a middle-aged man in good health and CMV-seronegative. Each CDR3 is given with its conserved first and last residue. Fields, in order: J gene, V gene, clone size, D gene, CDR3 DNA, CDR3 protein. A D gene is named only where the DNA matches it firmly. Only some rows state a clone size, as once, few, many or a class for expanded clones.

TRBJ1-6	TRBV5-4	-	TRBD1	TGTGCCTACTCTATGGACAGGGCCGAAAATTCACCCCTCCACTTT	CAYSMDRAENSPLHF
TRBJ2-7	TRBV13	-	TRBD1	TGTGCCAGCAGCTCGGGACAGCGCTACGAGCAGTACTTC	CASSSGQRYEQYF
TRBJ2-6	TRBV30	-	-	TGTGCCCGGAGCCCAGGGCTGGGAGGGGCCAACGTCCTGACTTTC	CARSPGLGGANVLTF
TRBJ1-6	TRBV5-6	-	-	TGTGCCAGCAGCTTGGAGGTGGGAGTAAATTCACCCCTCCACTTT	CASSLEVGVNSPLHF
TRBJ2-7	TRBV27	-	-	TGTGCCAGCAGTCAACAGGGTCACTCCTACGAGCAGTACTTC	CASSQQGHSYEQYF
TRBJ2-7	TRBV2	-	TRBD1	TGTGCCAGCAGGGGAGACAGGGTTGGTTTTAACGAGCAGTACTTC	CASRGDRVGFNEQYF
TRBJ2-7	TRBV11-2	-	-	TGTGCCAGCAGCTTAGGCCCCCGGGGGCGGGGGAGGTACGAGCAGTACTTC	CASSLGPRGRGRYEQYF
TRBJ1-5	TRBV14	-	-	TGTGCCAGCAGCCAGGGGCTAAATCAGCCCCAGCATTTT	CASSQGLNQPQHF
TRBJ2-1	TRBV5-1	-	-	TGCGCCAGCAGCTTGGCTGGGGGGACCTACAATGAGCAGTTCTTC	CASSLAGGTYNEQFF
TRBJ2-3	TRBV2	once	-	TGTGCCAGCAGTGAACGCCTAGCAATTGCAGATACGCAGTATTTT	CASSERLAIADTQYF
TRBJ1-6	TRBV12-5	-	TRBD1	TGTGCTAGTGCCATCGACAGGGTCTCACCCCTCCACTTT	CASAIDRVSPLHF
TRBJ1-2	TRBV2	once	-	TGTGCCAGCAGTGAAAGCCAGGGTGGCGGCCACTATGGCTACACCTTC	CASSESQGGGHYGYTF
TRBJ1-4	TRBV28	few	TRBD1	TGTGCCAGCAGTTTGAGGGACAGGATGGAAAAACTGTTTTTT	CASSLRDRMEKLFF
TRBJ2-1	TRBV2	-	TRBD1	TGTGCCAGCCCTCAGGGGGCCTCCTACAATGAGCAGTTCTTC	CASPQGASYNEQFF
TRBJ1-6	TRBV27	-	-	TGTGCCAGCAGTTTTTCATATAATTCACCCCTCCACTTT	CASSFSYNSPLHF
TRBJ1-1	TRBV9	few	-	TGTGCCAGCAGCTTGACAGCGAACACTGAAGCTTTCTTT	CASSLTANTEAFF
TRBJ1-1	TRBV14	-	TRBD1	TGTGCCAGCAGCCTTACCGGGACAGGGAGCACTGAAGCTTTCTTT	CASSLTGTGSTEAFF
TRBJ1-1	TRBV4-1	-	-	TGCGCCAGCAGCCAAACGGGGATGAACACTGAAGCTTTCTTT	CASSQTGMNTEAFF
TRBJ1-1	TRBV6-5	few	TRBD1	TGTGCCAGCAGCCTGACAGGGAAGCGTAGTGAAGCTTTCTTT	CASSLTGKRSEAFF
TRBJ1-2	TRBV5-3	-	-	TGTGCCAGAAGCTTAGAGAGGTCGGGTTGGAACTATGGCTACACCTTC	CARSLERSGWNYGYTF